This TCR beta chain emerged from a study of long-term antiretroviral therapy in people with HIV. All donors provided no fewer than one pre-ART and no fewer than two post-ART PBMC samples. This clone was seen more than once but under ten times. immunoSEQ v3.0 was run at survey level. Measured with immunoSEQ multiplex PCR; TCRdb has only the in-frame clones, and not every one. The table has just over 20,000 clones, about 80% seen once. The sample here was unsorted PBMCs, taken 0.5 years after starting antiretroviral therapy. The TCR originated in a young man with HIV.

This chain's CDR3 is CASSLEVSTGEGNTIYF. CDR3 nucleotides: TGCGCCAGCAGCTTGGAAGTTTCCACAGGGGAAGGAAACACCATATATTTT. The chain employs TRBV5-1 and TRBJ1-3; 7 bases fit TRBD1. Germline V gene data show CDR1 as SGHRS and CDR2 as YFSETQ. The CDR3 is made up of 17 amino acids. The J segment lost 4 bases and the V segment lost 0 bases, leaving 10 bases of the junction unmatched.